These 18 T cell receptor beta chains were sequenced from one sample in a study of T cell repertoires in cytomegalovirus infection. MiXCR, applied by TCRdb to the reads, yields one record per CDR3 protein. The sample records approximately 340,000 distinct CDR3 sequences, 25% to 35% being singletons. These receptors' targets are unknown. The sample consisted of cultured PBMCs, taken from culture after CMV antigen stimulation. The receptor set was obtained from a human donor in good health (CMV status not recorded). Some clones in this sample may be carry-over from other donors' samples.

CDR3 sequence: CASIGTGWSEAFF. CDR3 DNA sequence: TGTGCCAGTATTGGGACAGGTTGGTCTGAAGCTTTCTTT. This chain connects TRBV19 to TRBJ1-1; 8 bases align to TRBD1. Trimming took 7 bases from V and 6 from J; bases not matched to a gene: 7. The CDR3 runs 13 residues. CDR1 is LNHDA, CDR2 SQIVND, per germline (reference sequence).

This rearrangement joins TRBV20-1 to TRBJ2-3; 9 positions agree with TRBD2. The CDR3 covers 16 residues. Germline V CDR1 and CDR2: DFQATT, SNEGSKA (reference sequence). Trimming at V came to 0 bases and at J to 4 bases, leaving 8 bases not matched to a gene. The CDR3 is CSARDRASGISDTQYF. The CDR3 nucleotides read TGCAGTGCTAGAGATCGGGCTAGCGGGATTTCAGATACGCAGTATTTT.

The rearrangement joins TRBV10-3 to TRBJ1-2; 7 bases line up with TRBD1. J lost 8 bases, V lost 7 bases, and 4 bases had no gene match. The V gene's germline CDR1 is ENHRY and CDR2 SYGVKD. The CDR3 extends over 11 amino acids. DNA of the CDR3: TGTGCCATCACCTACAGGGGAGGCTACACCTTC. Translated: CAITYRGGYTF.

This chain joins TRBV7-3 and TRBJ1-6; 7 bases match TRBD1. The germline gives CDR1 SGHTA, CDR2 FQGTGA. The CDR3 contains 16 residues. With 5 bases clipped from V and 6 bases from J, the junction kept 10 bases outside the gene matches. The CDR3 sequence is CASSTGQGVRNSPLHF. The DNA for the CDR3 is TGTGCCAGCAGCACGGGGCAGGGGGTTCGTAATTCACCCCTCCACTTT.

This clonotype was counted only a few times. The V call is TRBV9, the J call TRBJ2-7, with 11 bases lining up with TRBD2. CDR3 length: 15 residues. With V trimmed by 4 bases and J by 7 bases, 10 bases remained unmatched. The germline V gene has CDR1 SGDLS and CDR2 YYNGEE. This CDR3 reads CASSPTSGSSLEQYF. For the CDR3, the DNA is TGTGCCAGCAGCCCTACTAGCGGGAGCTCCTTGGAGCAGTACTTC.

This clonotype occurred a few times. V gene TRBV7-8 combines with J gene TRBJ1-3; 9 nucleotides match TRBD1. J gave up 0 bases and V 3 bases, and 6 bases lay outside the gene matches. Per germline, CDR1 SGHVS and CDR2 FQNEAQ. The CDR3 extends over 17 amino acids. CDR3: CASSLNRGQSSGNTIYF. The CDR3 DNA is TGTGCCAGCAGCTTGAACAGGGGGCAAAGCTCTGGAAACACCATATATTTT.

This chain joins TRBV27 and TRBJ2-3, with TRBD2 matching 15 bases. Germline V gene sequence: CDR1 MNHEY, CDR2 SMNVEV (reference sequence). This CDR3 is 17 amino acids long. V was pared by 4 bases and J by 4 bases, with 6 bases of the junction left unmatched. The CDR3 DNA sequence: TGTGCCAGCAGTTCCAGGACTAGCGGGAGGGCCGCAGATACGCAGTATTTT. It codes for CASSSRTSGRAADTQYF.

The chain carries TRBV15 and TRBJ2-3; D is ambiguous. V was trimmed by 6 bases and J by 6 bases, leaving 13 bases between them. CDR1 is LNHNV, CDR2 YYDKDF, per germline (reference sequence). The CDR3 loop spans 13 amino acids. CDR3 region: CATSADLGDTQYF. DNA for the CDR3: TGTGCCACCAGTGCGGACCTTGGGGATACGCAGTATTTT.

V is TRBV20-1 and J is TRBJ1-1; 7 positions match TRBD1. This CDR3 comprises 16 residues. Germline trimming cut 2 bases from V and 1 base from J; bases unmatched to any gene: 10. The germline gives CDR1 DFQATT, CDR2 SNEGSKA (reference sequence). CDR3 in DNA: TGCAGTGCTAGACTACAGACAGGGTCCTCGAACACTGAAGCTTTCTTT. As protein: CSARLQTGSSNTEAFF.

The chain uses TRBV20-1 and TRBJ1-1, with D perhaps TRBD1 (5 bases). The CDR3 spans 13 residues. In germline, CDR1 is DFQATT, CDR2 SNEGSKA (reference sequence). V shed 3 bases and J shed 5 bases, with 13 bases lying between them. The CDR3 DNA reads as TGCAGTGCTAGGGGGGGGGTTGATACTGAAGCTTTCTTT. Its protein is CSARGGVDTEAFF.

This clonotype came up many times. The V and J genes are TRBV7-2 and TRBJ2-1, with 7 bases aligning to TRBD1. Germline CDR1 is SGHTA and CDR2 is FQGNSA. V lost 1 base to trimming and J lost 7 bases; unmatched junction nucleotides: 4. This CDR3 has 14 amino acids. The DNA of the CDR3 is TGTGCCAGCAGCTTAGTGAGGGGGCTGAATGAGCAGTTCTTC. It is translated as CASSLVRGLNEQFF.

This clonotype was recorded a few times. The chain uses TRBV2 and TRBJ1-2, with D unclear. The CDR3 extends over 14 amino acids. The V gene's germline CDR1 is SNHLY and CDR2 FYNNEI. Trimming stripped 10 bases from V and 0 bases from J, with 15 bases between. CDR3 residues: CATEGTLANYGYTF. DNA for the CDR3: TGTGCCACGGAGGGAACGTTAGCTAACTATGGCTACACCTTC.

J is TRBJ2-1 and V is TRBV28, with 10 positions matching TRBD2. With V trimmed by 5 bases and J by 5 bases, 3 bases remained unmatched. Germline-derived CDR1 and CDR2 are MDHEN and SYDVKM. The CDR3 contains 14 residues. In nucleotides, the CDR3 is TGTGCCAGCAGTCTAGCGGGAGTACACAATGAGCAGTTCTTC. Protein product: CASSLAGVHNEQFF.

The V gene is TRBV18, the J gene TRBJ2-1, with 8 bases fitting TRBD2. The CDR3 loop spans 15 amino acids. V dropped 3 bases and J dropped 6; count of bases not matched to a gene: 7. Germline assignment: CDR1 KGHSH and CDR2 LQKENI. The CDR3 spells CASSPLAGALNEQFF. For the CDR3, the DNA is TGTGCCAGCTCACCGCTAGCGGGTGCCCTCAATGAGCAGTTCTTC.

J is TRBJ1-3 and V is TRBV13; D ambiguous. The germline CDR1 and CDR2 sequences are PRHDT and FYEKMQ (reference sequence). V lost 4 bases and J lost 0, with 10 bases in between. CDR3 length: 15 amino acids. The CDR3 sequence: CASSSTSGSGNTIYF. The CDR3 DNA sequence: TGTGCCAGCAGCTCTACTTCGGGCTCTGGAAACACCATATATTTT. The variable domain in full, completed from reference TRBV13 and TRBJ1-3, reads AAGVIQSPRHLIKEKRETATLKCYPIPRHDTVYWYQQGPGQDPQFLISFYEKMQSDKGSIPDRFSAQQFSDYHSELNMSSLELGDSALYFCASSSTSGSGNTIYFGEGSWLTVV.

This clonotype was recorded a few times. The rearrangement joins TRBV24-1 to TRBJ2-7; D is possibly TRBD1 (6 bases). Germline CDR1 reads KGHDR; CDR2 reads SFDVKD. The CDR3 covers 13 residues. V was cut by 3 bases and J by 8 bases, with 13 bases left in between. The CDR3 DNA follows: TGTGCCACCAGTGATACTACAGGGATAAAGCAGTACTTC. It yields the protein CATSDTTGIKQYF.

This chain links TRBV6-1 with TRBJ2-3, with D maybe TRBD2 (6 bases). The CDR3 is 13 amino acids. CDR1 is MNHNS and CDR2 is SASEGT in the germline V gene. V lost 6 bases to trimming and J lost 4 bases, with 11 bases between them. The CDR3 loop is CASRKREADTQYF. CDR3 sequence (DNA): TGTGCCAGCAGGAAAAGGGAGGCAGATACGCAGTATTTT.

This clonotype was observed a handful of times. V usage is TRBV4-1 and J usage is TRBJ1-6, with 8 nucleotides matching TRBD1. CDR1 is MGHRA, CDR2 YSYEKL, per germline. With V trimmed by 0 bases and J by 9 bases, 7 bases remained unmatched. This CDR3 is 16 amino acids long. CDR3 loop: CASSQEEAGGASPLHF. The CDR3 coding sequence is TGCGCCAGCAGCCAAGAAGAGGCAGGGGGCGCTTCACCCCTCCACTTT.